This TCR beta chain was profiled in a study of response to subunit inactivated influenza vaccine. TCRdb passed the RT-PCR reads through MiXCR, listing each CDR3 protein once. The sample records 710,000 or so distinct CDR3 sequences, approximately 15% being singletons. Germline V lookup: CDR1 DFQATT, CDR2 SNEGSKA (reference sequence). V was clipped by 0 bases and J by 5 bases, with 14 bases between them. The CDR3 is made up of 14 amino acids. The sample holds many counts of this clonotype. This receptor was identified in a man aged 50-60 years who received an inactivated influenza vaccine. Sequencing used PBMCs from blood, obtained less than 13 days after vaccination. This chain links TRBV20-1 with TRBJ2-7; D remains unclear. The CDR3 DNA follows: TGCAGTGCTAGAGATCGTCCTAGTTCCGACGAGCAGTACTTC. Translation: CSARDRPSSDEQYF.